This is a list of T cell receptor beta chains from one sample in a study of T-cell reconstitution after alpha-beta-depleted transplantation in children. TCRdb itself ran the PCR reads through MiXCR, one entry per CDR3 protein. The sample records approximately 590,000 distinct CDR3 sequences, under 12% being singletons. The sequenced sample was PBMCs from the stem cell graft donor, obtained from the stem cell graft. The receptors here all came from a human donor who donated a stem cell graft to a child with acute myeloid leukemia. Each CDR3 is given with its conserved first and last residue. The order of the fields is D gene, clone size, CDR3 length, V gene, J gene, CDR3 DNA, CDR3 protein. A D gene is named only where the DNA matches it firmly. Not all rows give a size; the values are once, few, many and, for expanded clones, a class.

.,.,14,TRBV12-3/TRBV12-4,TRBJ2-7,TGTGCCAGCAGTTCCCAATCCTTTCGCTACGAGCAGTACTTC,CASSSQSFRYEQYF
.,.,16,TRBV28,TRBJ2-1,TGTGCCAGCAGTTTATATGGGCGGGGTAGTTTCAGTGAGCAGTTCTTC,CASSLYGRGSFSEQFF
.,.,12,TRBV20-1,TRBJ1-4,TGCAGTGCTAGCAGATCTAATGAAAAACTGTTTTTT,CSASRSNEKLFF
.,few,14,TRBV12-3/TRBV12-4,TRBJ1-2,TGTGCCAGCAGTTTAGGGTCCCTTAACTATGGCTACACCTTC,CASSLGSLNYGYTF
.,many,13,TRBV7-9,TRBJ2-1,TGTGCCAGCAGCTTAGCCTCCAGCGATGAGCAGTTCTTC,CASSLASSDEQFF
TRBD2,few,16,TRBV7-9,TRBJ2-1,TGTGCCAGCAGTCCCGGAACTAGCGGATACTACAATGAGCAGTTCTTC,CASSPGTSGYYNEQFF
TRBD2,.,17,TRBV6-2/TRBV6-3,TRBJ2-1,TGTGCCAGCAGTTACGGCCCGCTTAGCGGGAGGGGCAATGAGCAGTTCTTC,CASSYGPLSGRGNEQFF
TRBD1,.,14,TRBV11-2,TRBJ1-6,TGTGCCAGCAGCTCGAGACAGGGTAATTCACCCCTCCACTTT,CASSSRQGNSPLHF
.,.,15,TRBV12-2,TRBJ2-1,TGTGCAAGTCGCTCCACCCGGAGGTTTTACAATGAGCAGTTCTTC,CASRSTRRFYNEQFF
.,.,14,TRBV5-6,TRBJ1-1,TGTGCCAGCAGCTTGGTTATTCCGCCCTTTAAAGCTTTCTTT,CASSLVIPPFKAFF
.,many,16,TRBV10-3,TRBJ2-6,TGTGCCACAACAAGGGACGGCCTCTCTGGGGCCAACGTCCTGACTTTC,CATTRDGLSGANVLTF
.,many,14,TRBV29-1,TRBJ2-7,TGCAGCGTTGTATTGTCTGAGGGTACCTACGAGCAGTACTTC,CSVVLSEGTYEQYF
TRBD2,many,14,TRBV20-1,TRBJ2-7,TGCAGTGCCAAAGCGGGGACCCTTGGCTACGAGCAGTACTTC,CSAKAGTLGYEQYF
TRBD2,few,21,TRBV4-2,TRBJ2-2,TGTGCCAGCAGCCAAAACATCGGACTAGCGGGGACAAGAGCTCGTAGCGGGGAGCTGTTTTTT,CASSQNIGLAGTRARSGELFF
.,.,15,TRBV10-3,TRBJ2-3,TGTGCCATCAGTGAGCAGCTTACGGGCACAGATACGCAGTATTTT,CAISEQLTGTDTQYF
.,many,12,TRBV7-2,TRBJ1-1,TGTGCCAGCAGCTTAGCGTCTATTGAAGCTTTCTTT,CASSLASIEAFF
TRBD1,.,16,TRBV7-2,TRBJ2-7,TGTGCCAGCAGCTTGGGTCCCGACAGGGGGGTTTACGAGCAGTACTTC,CASSLGPDRGVYEQYF
.,few,13,TRBV30,TRBJ2-1,TGTGCCTGGTCTCGTCAAACCGGAGACGAGCAGTTCTTC,CAWSRQTGDEQFF
.,few,13,TRBV19,TRBJ1-1,TGTGCCTCCGGGAGTGGAAGGAACACTGAAGCTTTCTTT,CASGSGRNTEAFF
TRBD1,many,13,TRBV29-1,TRBJ2-7,TGCAGCGTCCGGGGACAGGGTTTCCGCGAGCAGTACTTC,CSVRGQGFREQYF
TRBD2,many,15,TRBV15,TRBJ2-7,TGTGCCACCAGCAGACCTACAGGACTAGTGAGCGAGCAGTACTTC,CATSRPTGLVSEQYF
TRBD2,.,15,TRBV7-2,TRBJ2-3,TGTGCCAGCAGCTTAGCGAGCGGGAAGGGAGATACGCAGTATTTT,CASSLASGKGDTQYF